One and the same sample provided the 25 T cell receptor beta chains below, sequenced in a study of blood T cell repertoires in COVID-19. Produced via immunoSEQ multiplex PCR; TCRdb's table is partial and in-frame only. The repertoire holds about 270,000 clones, around 93% seen once, with around 2.8% in the top ten. The material sequenced was PBMCs or T cells enriched from blood (not recorded which). The receptors here all came from a man in his forties who had been exposed to COVID-19.

The chain has TRBV9 and TRBJ1-2; D is ambiguous. This CDR3 contains 13 residues. Germline V gene sequence: CDR1 SGDLS, CDR2 YYNGEE. The germline V and J ends were trimmed by 4 bases and 8 bases, with 15 bases remaining between them. The CDR3 nucleotides read TGTGCCAGCAGCCTCCGAGGAGCCGACGGCTACACCTTC. This encodes CASSLRGADGYTF.

The V call is TRBV5-1, the J call TRBJ1-4, with 7 bases identical to TRBD1. Losses at the gene ends were 3 bases for V and 6 bases for J; bases not matched to a gene: 8. Germline CDR1 SGHRS, CDR2 YFSETQ. The CDR3 has 15 amino acids. The CDR3 DNA sequence: TGCGCCAGCAGCTGGAGACAGGGCCAGGATGAAAAACTGTTTTTT. As protein: CASSWRQGQDEKLFF.

The chain links TRBV6-5 to TRBJ1-5; D remains ambiguous. This CDR3 spans 15 amino acids. V gave up 2 bases and J gave up 2 bases, with 10 bases separating them. CDR1 and CDR2 from the germline V gene are MNHEY and SVGAGI. The CDR3 nucleotides read TGTGCCAGCAGTTACGGCCGGAGCGGCAATCAGCCCCAGCATTTT. This sequence encodes CASSYGRSGNQPQHF.

There are a few counts of this clone. The chain is built from TRBV3-1 (or the pseudogene TRBV3-2) and TRBJ1-4, with 7 positions matching TRBD1. Germline V gene lookup returns CDR1 LGHDT and CDR2 YNNKEL (reference sequence). This CDR3 is built from 15 residues. V lost 0 bases and J lost 4; bases outside the gene matches: 2. For the CDR3, the DNA is TGTGCCAGCAGCCAAGATCGACAGGGTAATGAAAAACTGTTTTTT. Its protein is CASSQDRQGNEKLFF.

This clone was recorded at least ten times. The V call is TRBV24-1, the J call TRBJ2-5; 7 bases map to TRBD2. After removal of 4 bases from V and 2 bases from J, the junction contained 9 bases not matched to a gene. The germline CDR1 and CDR2 sequences are KGHDR and SFDVKD. The CDR3 runs to 16 residues. The DNA of the CDR3 is TGTGCCACCAGTGACCCCGAGCGGGACGGACAAGAGACCCAGTACTTC. Its translation: CATSDPERDGQETQYF.

The CDR3 region is CASRHYQGITGELFF. The CDR3, as DNA: TGTGCCAGCAGGCATTATCAGGGTATAACCGGGGAGCTGTTTTTT. The rearrangement joins TRBV28 to TRBJ2-2; D might be TRBD1 (5 bases). CDR1 is MDHEN, CDR2 SYDVKM, per germline. Trimming removed 6 bases from V and 5 bases from J, with 16 bases in between. The CDR3 runs 15 residues.

The V and J genes are TRBV2 and TRBJ1-2, with 9 bases matching TRBD1. The V gene end was trimmed by 3 bases and the J gene end by 6 bases; junction bases not matched to a gene: 11. Germline CDR1 reads SNHLY; CDR2 reads FYNNEI. The CDR3 is 16 amino acids. CDR3 residues: CASSDKGPGQGHGYTF. CDR3 DNA sequence: TGTGCCAGCAGTGACAAGGGTCCGGGACAGGGACATGGCTACACCTTC.

The chain links TRBV19 to TRBJ2-2; weak D call: TRBD2 (6 bases). Trimming cost V 3 bases and J 4 bases, with 12 bases left between them. The CDR3 totals 15 residues. Per germline, CDR1 LNHDA and CDR2 SQIVND (reference sequence). In nucleotides, the CDR3 is TGTGCCAGTAGTATTCTGGGGGGAGGCACCGGGGAGCTGTTTTTT. Encoded protein: CASSILGGGTGELFF.

This chain connects TRBV11-3 to TRBJ1-6; D might be TRBD1 (6 bases). CDR1 and CDR2 from the germline V gene are SGHNT and YENEEA. The CDR3 is made up of 14 amino acids. V lost 5 bases and J lost 6, with 11 bases in between. The CDR3 reads CASSRQELNSPLHF. The CDR3 DNA sequence: TGTGCCAGCAGCCGACAGGAACTTAATTCACCCCTCCACTTT.

The gene calls are TRBV10-1 and TRBJ2-2; no clear D. Germline CDR1 is WNHNN and CDR2 is SYGVQD (reference sequence). The ends were cut back, 6 bases at V and 6 bases at J, with 14 bases in the middle. The CDR3 length is 14 residues. The CDR3 region is CASRETGLPGELFF. The CDR3 DNA follows: TGCGCCAGCAGGGAGACGGGTCTGCCCGGGGAGCTGTTTTTT.

V usage is TRBV7-3 and J usage is TRBJ2-1; D might be TRBD2 (5 bases). The V end was cut by 5 bases, the J end by 2 bases, with 16 bases between. The CDR3 loop spans 16 amino acids. CDR1 is SGHTA and CDR2 is FQGTGA in the germline V gene. The CDR3: CASSPYVSGTYNEQFF. The CDR3 region has the DNA TGTGCCAGCAGCCCCTATGTCTCGGGAACCTACAATGAGCAGTTCTTC.

This chain links TRBV9 with TRBJ1-5, with TRBD1 matching 10 bases. V trimming: 4 bases; J trimming: 5 bases; junction bases outside the gene matches: 3. The CDR3 length is 14 residues. Looked up from germline, CDR1 is SGDLS and CDR2 is YYNGEE. CDR3 in DNA: TGTGCCAGCAGCCCTGGGACAGGGGATCAGCCCCAGCATTTT. It translates to CASSPGTGDQPQHF.

The chain is built from TRBV28 and TRBJ2-2; 10 bases agree with TRBD2. Germline-derived CDR1 and CDR2 are MDHEN and SYDVKM. The CDR3 length is 16 residues. V gave up 2 bases and J gave up 3 bases; unmatched junction bases: 3. The CDR3, as DNA: TGTGCCAGCAGTTTACTAGCGGGAGTTGACACCGGGGAGCTGTTTTTT. Protein product: CASSLLAGVDTGELFF.

The V call is TRBV29-1, the J call TRBJ2-2; 10 nucleotides agree with TRBD1. Germline loops: CDR1 SQVTM, CDR2 ANQGSEA. The ends lost 4 bases at V and 4 bases at J; junction bases unmatched: 3. The CDR3 spans 14 residues. CDR3 sequence reads: CSVGQGASTGELFF. CDR3 nucleotides: TGCAGCGTTGGACAGGGGGCGAGCACCGGGGAGCTGTTTTTT.

The chain recombines TRBV6-5 with TRBJ2-3; D is possibly TRBD1 (6 bases). The CDR3 runs 15 residues. Germline lookup yields CDR1 MNHEY and CDR2 SVGAGI. The V end lost 5 bases, the J end lost 0 bases, and 12 bases lay between the germline ends. CDR3 DNA: TGTGCCAGCAGTCCACCGGGACACAGCACAGATACGCAGTATTTT. It encodes CASSPPGHSTDTQYF.

The chain has TRBV11-2 and TRBJ1-4; no clear D. The V end lost 5 bases, the J end lost 0 bases, and 19 bases lay between the germline ends. The CDR3 loop spans 18 amino acids. Germline CDR1 reads SGHAT; CDR2 reads FQNNGV. The CDR3 sequence is CASSPRYSYSATNEKLFF. The DNA for the CDR3 is TGTGCCAGCAGCCCAAGATACTCATACAGTGCAACTAATGAAAAACTGTTTTTT.

The chain joins TRBV11-2 to TRBJ2-5; TRBD2 agrees at 11 bases. CDR3 length: 17 amino acids. The V gene end was trimmed by 6 bases and the J gene end by 2 bases; junction bases not matched to a gene: 11. Germline V gives CDR1 SGHAT, CDR2 FQNNGV. The CDR3 region is CASSRLAGPNSQETQYF. For the CDR3, the DNA is TGTGCCAGCAGTCGACTAGCGGGACCAAATTCACAAGAGACCCAGTACTTC.

V gene TRBV7-2 combines with J gene TRBJ1-6; a possible D gene is TRBD1 (5 bases). The germline gives CDR1 SGHTA, CDR2 FQGNSA. The CDR3 spans 15 residues. The V end lost 5 bases, the J end lost 10 bases, and 18 bases lay between the germline ends. CDR3 bases: TGTGCCAGCAGCCTGACGGGGACTGGAGGATCACCCCTCCACTTT. Translating it yields CASSLTGTGGSPLHF. The entire variable domain, with the rest obtained from reference TRBV7-2 and TRBJ1-6, is as follows: GAGVSQSPSNKVTEKGKDVELRCDPISGHTALYWYRQSLGQGLEFLIYFQGNSAPDKSGLPSDRFSAERTGGSVSTLTIQRTQQEDSAVYLCASSLTGTGGSPLHFGNGTRLTVT.

The rearrangement uses TRBV28 and TRBJ2-3, with D unresolved. Germline V gene data show CDR1 as MDHEN and CDR2 as SYDVKM. CDR3 length: 14 residues. Trimming stripped 1 base from V and 2 bases from J, with 7 bases between. The CDR3 reads CASSLSSYTDTQYF. CDR3 sequence (DNA): TGTGCCAGCAGTTTATCGTCCTACACAGATACGCAGTATTTT.

This chain uses TRBV19 with TRBJ1-1; perhaps TRBD1 as D (5 bases). V dropped 7 bases and J dropped 4 bases, with 16 bases sitting between them. The CDR3 length is 14 residues. Germline-derived CDR1 and CDR2 are LNHDA and SQIVND (reference sequence). CDR3 in amino acids: CASTPLSGGTEAFF. CDR3 nucleotides: TGTGCCAGTACCCCCCTCTCGGGGGGCACTGAAGCTTTCTTT.

V and J are TRBV6-1 and TRBJ1-5, with TRBD1 as a possible D gene (5 bases). Trimming took 2 bases from V and 3 from J, leaving 8 bases between them. CDR3 length: 14 amino acids. Germline CDR1 is MNHNS and CDR2 is SASEGT. The CDR3 spells CASSEQGFNQPQHF. In nucleotides, the CDR3 is TGTGCCAGCAGTGAACAGGGTTTCAATCAGCCCCAGCATTTT.

The chain couples TRBV13 to TRBJ2-1; 11 positions agree with TRBD2. The CDR3 loop spans 15 amino acids. CDR1 and CDR2 from the germline V gene are PRHDT and FYEKMQ (reference sequence). Losses at the gene ends were 5 bases for V and 5 bases for J; bases not matched to a gene: 5. Written as DNA, the CDR3 is TGTGCCAGCAGCCCCGGGACTAGCGGAAACAATGAGCAGTTCTTC. Encoded protein: CASSPGTSGNNEQFF.

The chain joins TRBV7-9 to TRBJ1-6; D is ambiguous. The CDR3 is 14 amino acids. Looked up from germline, CDR1 is SEHNR and CDR2 is FQNEAQ (reference sequence). V was pared by 0 bases and J by 9 bases, with 9 bases between. The CDR3 nucleotides read TGTGCCAGCAGCTTAGCGCAGGAAATTTCACCCCTCCACTTT. Encoded protein: CASSLAQEISPLHF.

A single count supports this clone. The chain recombines TRBV7-2 with TRBJ1-3; D gene unclear. V dropped 2 bases and J dropped 3 bases, with 8 bases sitting between them. The CDR3 runs to 14 residues. The germline V gene has CDR1 SGHTA and CDR2 FQGNSA. CDR3 sequence: CASSLRTVGNTIYF. The CDR3 DNA is TGTGCCAGCAGCTTACGAACAGTTGGAAACACCATATATTTT.

This chain connects TRBV6-2 or TRBV6-3 to TRBJ1-1; 7 bases line up with TRBD1. Unmatched junction bases numbered 10, after V lost 2 bases and J lost 4 bases. The CDR3 contains 16 residues. Germline V gene sequence: CDR1 MNHEY, CDR2 SVGEGT. The CDR3 DNA sequence: TGTGCCAGCAGTTACGTTCGGGCAGGGGGTTCCACTGAAGCTTTCTTT. This gives the protein CASSYVRAGGSTEAFF.